The TCR beta chain described here comes from a study of T-cell memory formation after mild COVID-19. This CDR3 is built from 15 residues. V lost 1 base to trimming and J lost 5 bases, with 14 bases between them. The germline V gene encodes CDR1 LNHDA and CDR2 SQIVND (reference sequence). TCRdb re-analysed the 5' RACE reads in MiXCR, keeping a single row per CDR3 protein. This table has about 150,000 distinct CDR3 sequences, under 30% appearing once. The sequenced sample consisted of PBMCs or a T cell subset sorted from them (not recorded which). The chain couples TRBV19 to TRBJ1-1; D might be TRBD1 (5 bases). This TCR came from an adult woman who had mild COVID-19 (a few samples of this study predate the infection). Cell type and time point are not known. The CDR3 sequence: CASSIGGTFGTEAFF. CDR3 sequence (DNA): TGTGCCAGTAGTATAGGGGGGACCTTCGGGACTGAAGCTTTCTTT.